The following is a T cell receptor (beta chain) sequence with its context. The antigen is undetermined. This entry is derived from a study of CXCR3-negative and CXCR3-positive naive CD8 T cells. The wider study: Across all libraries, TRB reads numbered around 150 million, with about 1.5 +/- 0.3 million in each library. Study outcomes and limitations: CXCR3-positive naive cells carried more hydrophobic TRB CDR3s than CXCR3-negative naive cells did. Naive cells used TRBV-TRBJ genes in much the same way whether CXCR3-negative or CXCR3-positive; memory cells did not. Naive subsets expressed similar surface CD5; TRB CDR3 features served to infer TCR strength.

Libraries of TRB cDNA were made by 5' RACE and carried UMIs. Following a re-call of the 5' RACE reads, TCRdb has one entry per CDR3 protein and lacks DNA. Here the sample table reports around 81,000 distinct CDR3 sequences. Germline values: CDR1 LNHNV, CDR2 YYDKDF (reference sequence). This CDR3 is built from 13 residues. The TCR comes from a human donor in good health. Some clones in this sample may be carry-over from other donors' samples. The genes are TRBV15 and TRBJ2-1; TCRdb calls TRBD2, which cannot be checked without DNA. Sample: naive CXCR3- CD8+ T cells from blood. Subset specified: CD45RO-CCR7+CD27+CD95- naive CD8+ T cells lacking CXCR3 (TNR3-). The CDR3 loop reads CATSRSGPNEQFF.